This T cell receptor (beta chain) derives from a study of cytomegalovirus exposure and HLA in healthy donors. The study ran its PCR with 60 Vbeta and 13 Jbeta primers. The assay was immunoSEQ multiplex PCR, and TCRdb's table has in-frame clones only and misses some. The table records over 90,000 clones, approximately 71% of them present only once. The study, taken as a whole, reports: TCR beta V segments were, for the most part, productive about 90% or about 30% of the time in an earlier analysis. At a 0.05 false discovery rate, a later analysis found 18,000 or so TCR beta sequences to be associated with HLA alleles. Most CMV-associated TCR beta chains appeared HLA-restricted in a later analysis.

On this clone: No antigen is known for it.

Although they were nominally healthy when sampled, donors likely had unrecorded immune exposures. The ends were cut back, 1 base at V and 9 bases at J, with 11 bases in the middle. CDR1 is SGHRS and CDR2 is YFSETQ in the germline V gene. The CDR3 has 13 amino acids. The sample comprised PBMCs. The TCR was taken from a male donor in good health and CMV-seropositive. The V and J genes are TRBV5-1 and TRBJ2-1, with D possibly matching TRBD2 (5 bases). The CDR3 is CASSLSGSSEQFF. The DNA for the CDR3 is TGCGCCAGCAGCTTGTCGGGGTCCAGTGAGCAGTTCTTC.